This is a list of T cell receptor beta chains from one sample in a study of vaccination effects on CD4 cells after COVID-19. Their cognate antigens are unknown. Clones were sequenced by immunoSEQ multiplex PCR, and TCRdb holds only the in-frame ones, with some missing. This table holds 45,000 to 55,000 clones, about 70% found once. This specimen consisted of CD4+ T cells from PBMCs cultured without peptide, obtained after COVID-19 vaccination. The receptors shown here come from a human donor who had a prior SARS-CoV-2 infection. Each CDR3 is given with its conserved first and last residue. The D gene is left open where the match is weak. Clone size, where shown, is once, few, many, or a class for clones that have expanded.

size: NA; D: TRBD2; V: TRBV7-2; J: TRBJ2-5; DNA: TGTGCCAGCAGCTTAGGGGGGGAGGGCCGGTTAGAGACCCAGTACTTC; CDR3: CASSLGGEGRLETQYF
size: few; D: TRBD1; V: TRBV2; J: TRBJ2-1; DNA: TGTGCCAGCAGTGAAGCCCGGACAGGGGGCGGCAACAATGAGCAGTTCTTC; CDR3: CASSEARTGGGNNEQFF
size: NA; D: TRBD2; V: TRBV5-4; J: TRBJ2-1; DNA: TGTGCCAGCAGCTTGAGCCTAGCGGGCGTAAAGGAAAACAATGAGCAGTTCTTC; CDR3: CASSLSLAGVKENNEQFF
size: NA; D: NA; V: TRBV30; J: TRBJ2-7; DNA: TGTGCCTGGAGGACCGGGACATCTTCCTACGAGCAGTACTTC; CDR3: CAWRTGTSSYEQYF
size: few; D: NA; V: TRBV5-4; J: TRBJ1-1; DNA: TGTGCCAGCAGCCCCAGAGAGGGATGGACTGAAGCTTTCTTT; CDR3: CASSPREGWTEAFF
size: NA; D: NA; V: TRBV7-2; J: TRBJ1-4; DNA: TGTGCCAGCAGCTTAGTAAGACAAGCAACTAATGAAAAACTGTTTTTT; CDR3: CASSLVRQATNEKLFF
size: NA; D: TRBD2; V: TRBV15; J: TRBJ2-1; DNA: TGTGCCACCAGCAGGGGCAGAGGGACTAGCGGGACCAATGAGCAGTTCTTC; CDR3: CATSRGRGTSGTNEQFF
size: few; D: TRBD1; V: TRBV27; J: TRBJ2-7; DNA: TGTGCCAGCAGTGCAGGGGACAGACTATACGAGCAGTACTTC; CDR3: CASSAGDRLYEQYF
size: NA; D: TRBD1; V: TRBV19; J: TRBJ1-2; DNA: TGTGCCAGCCGACAGGGGGCCGGCTATGGCTACACCTTC; CDR3: CASRQGAGYGYTF
size: NA; D: NA; V: TRBV24-1; J: TRBJ2-1; DNA: TGTGCCACCAGTGATTTGAGACAGAATGAGTTCTTC; CDR3: CATSDLRQNEFF
size: NA; D: NA; V: TRBV14; J: TRBJ2-4; DNA: TGTGCCAGCAGCCAACTCCCGACAGTGGGGGCCAAAAACATTCAGTACTTC; CDR3: CASSQLPTVGAKNIQYF
size: NA; D: TRBD1; V: TRBV5-1; J: TRBJ2-7; DNA: TGCGCCAGCAGATATACAGGGGGCTCGTCCTACGAGCAGTACTTC; CDR3: CASRYTGGSSYEQYF
size: NA; D: TRBD1; V: TRBV4-1; J: TRBJ1-2; DNA: TGCGCCAGCAGCCAAGATGGGGCAGGGGGCGTTGGCTACACCTTC; CDR3: CASSQDGAGGVGYTF
size: NA; D: NA; V: TRBV5-4; J: TRBJ1-2; DNA: TGTGCCAGCAGCTTTAACAGGGGCTACACCTTC; CDR3: CASSFNRGYTF
size: few; D: TRBD2; V: TRBV6-1; J: TRBJ2-2; DNA: TGTGCCAGCAGTGAATTAGCGGGAGTTACCGGGGAGCTGTTTTTT; CDR3: CASSELAGVTGELFF
size: NA; D: TRBD2; V: TRBV6-4; J: TRBJ2-5; DNA: TGTGCCAGCAGAATGCGGAGCGGGAGGTTGGGAGAGACCCAGTACTTC; CDR3: CASRMRSGRLGETQYF
size: NA; D: NA; V: TRBV5-1; J: TRBJ1-3; DNA: TGCGCCAGCAGCAGTGCGGGGGCTGGAAACACCATATATTTT; CDR3: CASSSAGAGNTIYF
size: NA; D: TRBD2; V: TRBV7-8; J: TRBJ2-7; DNA: TGTGCCAGCAGCTACGCCGGGACTAGCCACTACGAGCAGTACTTC; CDR3: CASSYAGTSHYEQYF
size: NA; D: TRBD1; V: TRBV6-1; J: TRBJ2-7; DNA: TGTGCCAGCAGTGAAGGGACAGGGGGTAGGGAGCAGTACTTC; CDR3: CASSEGTGGREQYF
size: NA; D: TRBD1; V: TRBV5-4; J: TRBJ2-2; DNA: TGTGCCAGCAGCATAGGGACAGGGAATACAGGGGAGCTGTTTTTT; CDR3: CASSIGTGNTGELFF
size: NA; D: TRBD1; V: TRBV5-4; J: TRBJ2-1; DNA: TGTGCCAGCACCCTCCCTAGTGGGACAGGGGACAATGAGCAGTTCTTC; CDR3: CASTLPSGTGDNEQFF
size: few; D: TRBD2; V: TRBV5-4; J: TRBJ2-7; DNA: TGTGCCAGCAGCTTGGACGCTAGCGGGAGGGGCGAGCAGTACTTC; CDR3: CASSLDASGRGEQYF
size: few; D: NA; V: TRBV27; J: TRBJ2-7; DNA: TGTGCCAGCAGTTTCGACATTCGCTCCTACGAGCAGTACTTC; CDR3: CASSFDIRSYEQYF
size: few; D: NA; V: TRBV19; J: TRBJ1-6; DNA: TGTGCCAGTAAACTCAGACCCGGACAGCCCGCCGATAATTCACCCCTCCACTTT; CDR3: CASKLRPGQPADNSPLHF
size: NA; D: TRBD1; V: TRBV5-1; J: TRBJ2-7; DNA: TGCGCCAGCAGCTTCGGACAGGGGGCAACCTACGAGCAGTACTTC; CDR3: CASSFGQGATYEQYF
size: NA; D: NA; V: TRBV4-2; J: TRBJ2-5; DNA: TGTGCCAGCAGCCAGGACCGGGACTACCAAGAGACCCAGTACTTC; CDR3: CASSQDRDYQETQYF
size: few; D: NA; V: TRBV5-4; J: TRBJ1-1; DNA: TGTGCCAGCAGGAGGGGGGGCAGTCCCTTGAACACTGAAGCTTTCTTT; CDR3: CASRRGGSPLNTEAFF
size: NA; D: NA; V: TRBV20-1; J: TRBJ1-2; DNA: TGCAGTGCTAGGCGAACAGATGGCTACACCTTC; CDR3: CSARRTDGYTF
size: NA; D: NA; V: TRBV9; J: TRBJ1-6; DNA: TGTGCCAGCAGCGTAAGGTGTCTACAAGACGGCACCAATTCACCCCTCCACTTT; CDR3: CASSVRCLQDGTNSPLHF
size: NA; D: TRBD1; V: TRBV6-5; J: TRBJ2-3; DNA: TGTGCCAGCAGCCGGACAGGGGACGGCACAGATACGCAGTATTTT; CDR3: CASSRTGDGTDTQYF
size: NA; D: NA; V: TRBV5-1; J: TRBJ2-3; DNA: TGCGCCAGCAGCTTACAGGTCTCGGATACGCAGTATTTT; CDR3: CASSLQVSDTQYF
size: NA; D: TRBD1; V: TRBV10-3; J: TRBJ1-2; DNA: TGTGCCATCAGTGAGAACTTAGGGGGCGGAGGAGGCTACACCTTC; CDR3: CAISENLGGGGGYTF
size: NA; D: NA; V: TRBV9; J: TRBJ1-6; DNA: TGTGCCAGCAGCGTACTTGAAAGCTCCTATAATTCACCCCTCCACTTT; CDR3: CASSVLESSYNSPLHF
size: once; D: NA; V: TRBV5-1; J: TRBJ1-4; DNA: TGCGCCAGCAGCCCCAGGGGTTCAACTAATGAAAAACTGTTTTTT; CDR3: CASSPRGSTNEKLFF
size: NA; D: TRBD2; V: TRBV6-5; J: TRBJ2-1; DNA: TGTGCCAGCAGAAGCGGGAGGGCCAATGAGCAGTTCTTC; CDR3: CASRSGRANEQFF
size: NA; D: NA; V: TRBV27; J: TRBJ2-2; DNA: TGTGCCAGCAGATTTTCTAGGAACACCGGGGAGCTGTTTTTT; CDR3: CASRFSRNTGELFF
size: NA; D: TRBD1; V: TRBV7-2; J: TRBJ2-7; DNA: TGTGCCAGCAGCTTCTCCGGGACAGGGGGCTACGAGCAGTACTTC; CDR3: CASSFSGTGGYEQYF
size: NA; D: NA; V: TRBV12-3/TRBV12-4; J: TRBJ1-3; DNA: TGTGCCAGCAGTTTGTCGAGGAACACCATATATTTT; CDR3: CASSLSRNTIYF
size: NA; D: NA; V: TRBV30; J: TRBJ2-3; DNA: TGTGCCTGGAGTGTTAAGGATACGCAGTATTTT; CDR3: CAWSVKDTQYF
size: NA; D: NA; V: TRBV19; J: TRBJ1-5; DNA: TGTGCCAGTAGTATGCCGAGGGCGGGGAGCAATCAGCCCCAGCATTTT; CDR3: CASSMPRAGSNQPQHF
size: NA; D: NA; V: TRBV2; J: TRBJ2-3; DNA: TGTGCCAGCAGTGTTGGGGTGGCCGATACGCAGTATTTT; CDR3: CASSVGVADTQYF
size: once; D: TRBD1; V: TRBV3-1/TRBV3-2; J: TRBJ1-1; DNA: TGTGCCAGCAGCCAAGTCTATAGGGGGCCCACTGAAGCTTTCTTT; CDR3: CASSQVYRGPTEAFF
size: few; D: NA; V: TRBV5-4; J: TRBJ2-5; DNA: TGTGCCAGCAGCTTAAAAGAGACCCAGTACTTC; CDR3: CASSLKETQYF
size: NA; D: TRBD1; V: TRBV19; J: TRBJ2-2; DNA: TGTGCCAGTAGTATATGGGACAGGGCCGGGGAGCTGTTTTTT; CDR3: CASSIWDRAGELFF
size: NA; D: NA; V: TRBV5-6; J: TRBJ2-1; DNA: TGTGCCAGCAGCTGGGGCGACCATGGGACAGCCCAGAGAGGGGGGGAGCAGTTCTTC; CDR3: CASSWGDHGTAQRGGEQFF
size: NA; D: NA; V: TRBV4-1; J: TRBJ1-1; DNA: TGCGCCAGCGCCATAACAGGTTACCGAGAGGAAAGCACTGAAGCTTTCTTT; CDR3: CASAITGYREESTEAFF
size: once; D: NA; V: TRBV5-1; J: TRBJ2-5; DNA: TGCGCCAGCAGCTCCGCACCCCCCGGGGGCGGAGAGACCCAGTACTTC; CDR3: CASSSAPPGGGETQYF
size: NA; D: TRBD2; V: TRBV4-3; J: TRBJ2-2; DNA: TGCGCCAGCAGCCAAGAAGCCGGGAGACTAGCGGGAGGGTCGAACACCGGGGAGCTGTTTTTT; CDR3: CASSQEAGRLAGGSNTGELFF
size: NA; D: TRBD2; V: TRBV7-9; J: TRBJ2-5; DNA: TGTGCCAGCAGCTTCGGACTAGCGGGGGTTTCAGAGACCCAGTACTTC; CDR3: CASSFGLAGVSETQYF
size: NA; D: TRBD1; V: TRBV11-2; J: TRBJ1-3; DNA: TGTGCCAGCAGGACAGGGGACCCCACTGGAAACACCATATATTTT; CDR3: CASRTGDPTGNTIYF
size: NA; D: TRBD1; V: TRBV5-1; J: TRBJ1-1; DNA: TGCGCCAGCACCCTAGGGACAGGGGGCACTGAAGCTTTCTTT; CDR3: CASTLGTGGTEAFF
size: NA; D: NA; V: TRBV2; J: TRBJ1-1; DNA: TGTGCCAGCAGCGATCAAGCCGCGCGTCTTGAAGCTTTCTTT; CDR3: CASSDQAARLEAFF
size: NA; D: NA; V: TRBV5-6; J: TRBJ1-1; DNA: TGTGCCAGCAGCTCCACCCCGGAAGGGACTGAAGCTTTCTTT; CDR3: CASSSTPEGTEAFF
size: NA; D: NA; V: TRBV2; J: TRBJ1-5; DNA: TGTGCCAGCAGGGAGAGAGCGAATAGCAATCAGCCCCAGCATTTT; CDR3: CASRERANSNQPQHF
size: NA; D: NA; V: TRBV5-1; J: TRBJ2-1; DNA: TGCGCCAGCAGCTTGAGAGGGAGCTCCTACAATGAGCAGTTCTTC; CDR3: CASSLRGSSYNEQFF